These T cell receptor beta chains were read from a single sample in a study of T cells in Graves' hyperthyroidism and ophthalmopathy. TCRdb fed the multiplex PCR reads into MiXCR, producing one record per CDR3 protein. The repertoire consists of hundreds of thousands of distinct CDR3 sequences, with around 15% occurring once and the leading ten covering about 3.8%. The sequencing sample was made of blood. Receptors originate from a young woman with Graves' hyperthyroidism. CDR3s include the opening cysteine and the closing phenylalanine or tryptophan.

TRBV28,13,CATSKGGADTQYF
TRBV11-2,11,CASSQPYEQYF
TRBV29-1,13,CSARPNSGNTIYF
TRBV28,15,CASRASGTGDYEQYF
TRBV2,15,CASSESQGVPYEQYF
TRBV27,15,CASRGYSSSYNEQFF
TRBV12-3/TRBV12-4,15,CASSSRGQSSYEQYF
TRBV12-3/TRBV12-4,12,CASRGGRETQYF
TRBV6-2/TRBV6-3,15,CASSYSQGVTDTQYF
TRBV6-1,15,CASSYRGDRAYEQYF
TRBV7-2,14,CASSLEGQGNIQYF
TRBV12-3/TRBV12-4,13,CASRGLAGGEQFF
TRBV28,10,CAIETDTQYF
TRBV4-3,16,CASSQDSAHQGTEAFF
TRBV2,15,CASSELAGELSEQFF
TRBV20-1,14,CSASGRAGYNEQFF
TRBV5-1,18,CASSSGTSGRVFYNEQFF
TRBV12-3/TRBV12-4,15,CASSLALRLNTEAFF
TRBV6-1,15,CASSQQGGGTTEAFF
TRBV18,15,CASSPEKSPNNEQFF
TRBV7-9,14,CASSSPDFSYEQYF
TRBV6-2/TRBV6-3,19,CASGYLGTGENPKDSPLHF
TRBV5-6,12,CASNRYDNEQFF
TRBV28,13,CASSYRVGGGYTF